This passage covers 12 T cell receptor beta chains from one sample sequenced in a study of graft-versus-host responses after intestinal transplantation. Their target antigens are unknown. Sequencing used immunoSEQ multiplex PCR; TCRdb keeps in-frame clones, though not all of them. The data hold just over 85,000 clones, with 85% to 95% observed a single time. The material sequenced was unstimulated CD8+ T cells sorted from spleen or lymph node cells, taken before transplant. These receptors originate from a human donor who was the organ donor for an intestinal transplant.

This chain links TRBV6-5 with TRBJ2-3, with 7 nucleotides matching TRBD1. CDR1 and CDR2 from the germline V gene are MNHEY and SVGAGI. This CDR3 spans 15 amino acids. With V trimmed by 3 bases and J by 0 bases, 3 bases remained unmatched. As DNA, the CDR3 is TGTGCCAGCAGTTATTGGACAGGTAGCACAGATACGCAGTATTTT. Translating it yields CASSYWTGSTDTQYF.

The J gene is TRBJ1-6, the V gene TRBV4-1, with 7 bases aligning to TRBD1. The CDR3 spans 15 residues. Germline CDR1 reads MGHRA; CDR2 reads YSYEKL. J gave up 7 bases and V 3 bases, and 6 bases lay outside the gene matches. CDR3 sequence reads: CASSHWQGENSPLHF. The DNA of the CDR3 is TGCGCCAGCAGCCATTGGCAGGGGGAAAATTCACCCCTCCACTTT.

This clone has just a few counts. The chain links TRBV28 to TRBJ1-2; D call uncertain. V was cut by 2 bases and J by 6 bases, with 16 bases left in between. From germline, CDR1 is MDHEN and CDR2 SYDVKM. This CDR3 is built from 15 residues. The CDR3 DNA reads as TGTGCCAGCAGTTTACCCCCGGGAGGAGCTAATGGCTACACCTTC. The encoded protein is CASSLPPGGANGYTF.

The V call is TRBV7-9, the J call TRBJ2-5; 7 bases are a match to TRBD1. This CDR3 is built from 15 residues. Looked up from germline, CDR1 is SEHNR and CDR2 is FQNEAQ (reference sequence). V lost 5 bases, J lost 2 bases, and 8 bases stayed unmatched. The CDR3 loop is CASSPGQDLQETQYF. CDR3 nucleotides: TGTGCCAGCAGCCCTGGACAGGACCTTCAAGAGACCCAGTACTTC.

Note on this clone: The junction departs from germline at one end; a sequencing error may be responsible. The chain uses TRBV29-1 and TRBJ1-1; 10 bases agree with TRBD1. Germline CDR1 SQVTM, CDR2 ANQGSEA. The CDR3 is 18 amino acids. The CDR3 region is CSVELGTGDLHLNAEAFF. CDR3 coding DNA: TGCAGCGTTGAACTCGGGACAGGGGATTTACACCTGAACGCTGAAGCTTTCTTT.

V usage is TRBV7-8 and J usage is TRBJ2-7, with TRBD2 matching 13 bases. The CDR3 is 15 residues long. CDR1 SGHVS and CDR2 FQNEAQ come from the germline V gene. Trimming at V came to 5 bases and at J to 5 bases, leaving 6 bases not matched to a gene. CDR3 region: CASSPGLAGIDEQYF. The CDR3 DNA reads as TGTGCCAGCAGCCCGGGACTAGCGGGGATCGACGAGCAGTACTTC.

This chain connects TRBV27 to TRBJ1-1; possibly TRBD1 for D (6 bases). The germline CDR1 and CDR2 sequences are MNHEY and SMNVEV (reference sequence). Trimming took 7 bases from V and 6 from J, leaving 18 bases between them. This CDR3 comprises 14 residues. CDR3 coding DNA: TGTGCCAGCAAGAGGGGGGGAGGTCTCGCTGAAGCTTTCTTT. It codes for CASKRGGGLAEAFF.

This chain connects TRBV4-2 to TRBJ1-2, with D perhaps matching TRBD1 (6 bases). Trimming pared 0 bases from V and 4 bases from J, leaving 27 bases between. The CDR3 spans 20 residues. Per germline, CDR1 LGHNA and CDR2 YNFKEQ. The CDR3 DNA follows: TGTGCCAGCAGCCAAGAACTCTATGAACGACTGACAGGCCAGACCTATGGCTACACCTTC. Protein sequence: CASSQELYERLTGQTYGYTF.

The chain has TRBV27 and TRBJ2-5; TRBD2 matches at 11 bases. V lost 4 bases and J lost 1; bases outside the gene matches: 8. Germline CDR1 MNHEY, CDR2 SMNVEV (reference sequence). The CDR3 contains 17 residues. CDR3 sequence (DNA): TGTGCCAGCAGTTCCTTACTAGCGGGGGCTTTCCAAGAGACCCAGTACTTC. Its protein product is CASSSLLAGAFQETQYF.

This chain uses TRBV19 with TRBJ2-3; D possibly corresponds to TRBD2 (7 bases). Germline V lookup: CDR1 LNHDA, CDR2 SQIVND (reference sequence). The V and J ends lost 7 bases and 2 bases respectively, with 16 bases between them. This CDR3 is 15 amino acids long. CDR3 sequence: CASNAGAFFTDTQYF. The CDR3 DNA sequence: TGTGCCAGTAACGCGGGGGCCTTTTTCACAGATACGCAGTATTTT.

The V call is TRBV11-2, the J call TRBJ2-1, with TRBD2 matching over 10 bases. Trimming took 0 bases from V and 8 from J; bases not matched to a gene: 1. Germline CDR1 SGHAT, CDR2 FQNNGV. The CDR3 sequence is 14 residues long. DNA for the CDR3: TGTGCCAGCAGCTTAGACAGCGGGGGGGATGAGCAGTTCTTC. Its translation is CASSLDSGGDEQFF.

V is TRBV27 and J is TRBJ2-1; D is possibly TRBD2 (5 bases). Germline lookup yields CDR1 MNHEY and CDR2 SMNVEV (reference sequence). Trimming took 3 bases from V and 4 from J, leaving 13 bases between them. The CDR3 contains 15 residues. The CDR3 is CASSLGASTYNEQFF. The CDR3 nucleotides read TGTGCCAGCAGTTTGGGCGCTAGCACATACAATGAGCAGTTCTTC.